This section outlines one T cell receptor beta chain sequence together with its context. This sample was included in a study of blood T cells in healthy people across ages. PCR was performed a second time for about 7 to 11 cycles using a sample-barcoded 5' primer and a J-beta primer mix. TCRdb re-derived calls from the 5' RACE reads in MiXCR, one entry per CDR3 protein. The data show about 510,000 distinct CDR3 sequences, with about 28% seen just once and under 4.5% held by the top ten. Germline CDR1 and CDR2: SNHLY and FYNNEI. The CDR3 extends over 11 amino acids. Trimming left V 8 bases short and J 14 bases short, with 16 bases between. These same records also appear under a second study, on T cells of mothers and their children.

The receptor comes from a boy aged 2 to 9 in good health. V usage is TRBV2 and J usage is TRBJ2-1, with D uncertain. The specimen was blood. The CDR3 region has the DNA TGTGCCAGCGGCGTGACCGCACCTAAGTTCTTC. It encodes CASGVTAPKFF.